This T cell receptor beta chain was identified during a study of shared clonotypes between healthy human individuals. Whole-study results and caveats: About 5% of naive CD4 clonotypes were shared across a few donors.

The J segment lost 3 bases and the V segment lost 6 bases, leaving 12 bases of the junction unmatched. Germline values: CDR1 SQVTM, CDR2 ANQGSEA. The length of the CDR3 is 16 residues. For this clone: Its antigen remains unknown.

Healthy adults negative for HIV, lacking recent acute infections or vaccinations, served as donors. The data were produced by immunoSEQ multiplex PCR, yet TCRdb's version contains in-frame clones alone and is incomplete. This table has approximately 710,000 clones, about 92% appearing once. The chain links TRBV29-1 to TRBJ2-7, with 12 bases identical to TRBD2. The sample was memory CD8+ T cells from PBMCs. The subset denotes: CD45RO+ cells pooled with CCR7-negative TemRA cells. The TCR comes from a man aged 18-30 years in good health. Some clones in this sample may be carry-over from other donors' samples. This chain's CDR3 is CSVAGLAGTRYYEQYF. Here the CDR3 DNA reads TGCAGCGTGGCCGGACTAGCGGGGACAAGGTACTACGAGCAGTACTTC.